The entry below describes one T cell receptor beta chain. Its antigen remains unidentified. Each TRB cDNA library was prepared by 5' RACE (with UMI labels). TCRdb reanalyzed the 5' RACE reads, giving one entry per CDR3 protein sequence and no DNA. This sample carries around 160,000 distinct CDR3 sequences, with about 0.27% going to the ten biggest clones. The sample is drawn from a study of CXCR3-negative and CXCR3-positive naive CD8 T cells. The study, taken as a whole, reports: Naive cells that were CXCR3-positive had more hydrophobic TRB CDR3s (compared with CXCR3-negative naive cells). High diversity, comparable across both naive subsets, contrasted with much lower diversity in memory CD8+ cells. Once cells were cryopreserved, CXCR3 expression went down partly, and most assays used fresh PBMCs. TCR strength was inferred from TRB CDR3 properties, while surface CD5 was comparable between naive subsets.

The CDR3 loop spans 12 amino acids. Germline values: CDR1 SGHDT, CDR2 YYEEEE. Specimen: naive CXCR3+ CD8+ T cells from blood. Indicated subset: CD45RO-CCR7+CD27+CD95- naive CD8+ T cells expressing CXCR3 (TNR3+). The sequence was obtained from a human donor in good health. Some clones in this sample may be carry-over from other donors' samples. This rearrangement joins TRBV5-6 to TRBJ2-1; TCRdb names TRBD2, which stays unverified in the absence of DNA. The CDR3 protein is CASSPAASLAVF.